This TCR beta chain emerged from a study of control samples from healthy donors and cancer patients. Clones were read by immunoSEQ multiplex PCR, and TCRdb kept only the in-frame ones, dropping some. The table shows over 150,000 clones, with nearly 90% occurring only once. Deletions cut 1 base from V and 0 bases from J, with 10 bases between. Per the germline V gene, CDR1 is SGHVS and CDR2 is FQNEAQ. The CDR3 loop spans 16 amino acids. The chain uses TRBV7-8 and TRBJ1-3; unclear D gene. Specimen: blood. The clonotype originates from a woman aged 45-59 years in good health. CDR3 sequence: CASSLEHGSSGNTIYF. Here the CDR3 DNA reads TGTGCCAGCAGCTTAGAGCACGGAAGCTCTGGAAACACCATATATTTT.